These T cell receptor beta chains were read from a single sample in a study of cytomegalovirus exposure and HLA in healthy donors. Libraries were prepared by immunoSEQ multiplex PCR; TCRdb keeps only in-frame clonotypes and omits some of them. Among approximately 200,000 clones listed, roughly 83% were seen once. Sequenced: PBMCs. The receptors derive from a girl aged 5-17 years in good health and CMV-seronegative. Both conserved end residues are trimmed from each CDR3.

length | J | V | CDR3
13 | TRBJ2-3 | TRBV28 | ASISGTGPTDTQY
15 | NA | TRBV7-2 | ASSLGPGTSGKETQY
10 | TRBJ1-2 | TRBV29-1 | SVGQGGYGYT
10 | TRBJ1-2 | TRBV29-1 | SVRTGNLGYT
14 | TRBJ2-3 | TRBV18 | ASSPGDGGKTDTQY
13 | TRBJ1-4 | TRBV2 | ASRPRTGGEEKLF
15 | TRBJ2-3 | TRBV5-1 | ASSLNLAGGQTDTQY
14 | TRBJ2-1 | TRBV9 | ASSLSGASSYNEQF
13 | TRBJ1-3 | TRBV19 | ASSMQGYSGNTIY
14 | TRBJ2-7 | TRBV6-6 | ASSPRPGQDFYEQY
11 | TRBJ1-3 | TRBV4-1 | ASSQSSGNTIY
13 | TRBJ2-3 | TRBV29-1 | SVGGQGASSDTQY
13 | TRBJ2-7 | TRBV18 | ASSDQGAVGYEQY
18 | TRBJ2-3 | TRBV5-1 | ASSSSPGRKVPTSTDTQY
12 | TRBJ1-2 | TRBV15 | ATSRGQIDYGYT
10 | TRBJ2-5 | TRBV28 | ASNGRRETQY
13 | TRBJ2-3 | TRBV7-9 | ASSLAGGITDTQY
12 | TRBJ1-3 | TRBV6-1 | ASIIQSSGNTIY
11 | TRBJ1-2 | TRBV7-3 | ASSPGQNYGYT
16 | TRBJ2-7 | TRBV18 | ASSLISTSGRGVGEQY
10 | TRBJ1-2 | TRBV6-5 | ASRQGAGGYT
12 | TRBJ1-3 | TRBV5-8 | ASSLQGAGNTIY
13 | TRBJ2-5 | TRBV28 | ASSFRVVPGETQY
12 | TRBJ2-7 | TRBV2 | ASSDGAPSYEQY
11 | TRBJ2-6 | TRBV10-3 | AISHSGANVLT
12 | TRBJ2-7 | TRBV7-2 | ASSYGQGMNEQY
12 | TRBJ2-7 | TRBV30 | AWSVSGGHYEQY
16 | TRBJ1-2 | TRBV28 | ASSPPLLIRTGGQGYT
12 | TRBJ2-6 | TRBV29-1 | SVEDRGTGNVLT
9 | TRBJ2-5 | TRBV28 | ASTQREEQY
12 | NA | TRBV7-9 | ASTPFGRNYEQY
12 | TRBJ2-3 | TRBV28 | ASSIDSGRWTQY
13 | TRBJ2-1 | TRBV28 | ASSLIPQASSEQF
13 | TRBJ2-3 | TRBV9 | ASSVDGRTGDTQY
14 | TRBJ2-7 | TRBV28 | ASSFTAGTGGREQY
14 | TRBJ1-3 | TRBV5-6 | ASSSRTLPIGNTIY
13 | TRBJ1-5 | TRBV6-5 | ASSYRVGGGQPQH
10 | TRBJ1-2 | TRBV7-9 | SSRTGDGGYT
11 | TRBJ2-3 | TRBV2 | ASSVQGTDTQY
11 | TRBJ2-7 | TRBV5-4 | ASSPGHSYEQY
12 | TRBJ2-7 | TRBV5-1 | ASADYSKAGEQY
13 | TRBJ1-6 | TRBV5-4 | ASSRQCRGNSPLH